Listed here are 3 T cell receptor beta chains from one sample, sequenced in a study of T cell responses to AZD1222 COVID-19 vaccine. Sequencing used immunoSEQ multiplex PCR; TCRdb keeps in-frame clones, though not all of them. The sample lists about 100,000 clones, roughly 89% occurring once. The sample in question was peripheral blood, obtained on day 0 of MenACWY control vaccination. The receptor set was obtained from an adult in good health.

The CDR3 spells CASRPSSGNTIYF. As DNA, the CDR3 is TGTGCCAGTAGACCGAGCTCTGGAAACACCATATATTTT. This chain links TRBV19 with TRBJ1-3; no clear D gene. The CDR3 contains 13 residues. The germline V gene has CDR1 LNHDA and CDR2 SQIVND (reference sequence). V was clipped by 6 bases and J by 0 bases, with 6 bases between them.

CDR3 in amino acids: CASSKREQAHQPQHF. Written as DNA, the CDR3 is TGTGCCAGCAGCAAAAGGGAGCAGGCTCATCAGCCCCAGCATTTT. The chain links TRBV21-1 to TRBJ1-5. TRBV21-1 is deemed a pseudogene. This CDR3 spans 15 amino acids.

Turning to this clone: Germline is not matched at one junction end, which may reflect a read error. V and J are TRBV7-7 and TRBJ2-5, with 10 positions matching TRBD1. Germline CDR1 SSHAT, CDR2 FNYEAQ (reference sequence). The CDR3 sequence is 15 residues long. The CDR3 reads CASSPTGGTQETQYF. For the CDR3, the DNA is TGTGCTAGCAGCCCGACAGGGGGCACGCAAGAGACCCAGTACTTC.